One and the same sample provided the 16 T cell receptor beta chains below, sequenced in a study of early T cells in non-severe SARS-CoV-2 infection. TCRdb itself ran the 5' RACE reads through MiXCR, one entry per CDR3 protein. The sample shows around 70,000 distinct CDR3 sequences, approximately 12% of them seen only once. The sequenced sample consisted of whole blood. All receptors derive from an adult who was a healthcare worker with PCR-confirmed SARS-CoV-2 infection or an uninfected control (not recorded which).

This clonotype has more than one count but fewer than ten. The rearrangement uses TRBV6-1 and TRBJ2-6; D possibly corresponds to TRBD1 (5 bases). V was trimmed by 7 bases and J by 2 bases, leaving 9 bases between them. This CDR3 region has 14 residues. The germline V gene encodes CDR1 MNHNS and CDR2 SASEGT. This CDR3 reads CASTAGPGANVLTF. The CDR3 DNA reads as TGTGCCAGCACCGCAGGGCCTGGGGCCAACGTCCTGACTTTC.

This clonotype was found a few times. This chain uses TRBV10-1 with TRBJ1-5; 8 positions agree with TRBD1. CDR3 length: 16 residues. The ends lost 2 bases at V and 1 base at J; junction bases unmatched: 4. The V gene's germline CDR1 is WNHNN and CDR2 SYGVQD (reference sequence). As DNA, the CDR3 is TGCGCCAGCAGTGAGGGACAGGGCCAGAGCAATCAGCCCCAGCATTTT. Amino acids: CASSEGQGQSNQPQHF.

The chain joins TRBV6-2 or TRBV6-3 to TRBJ2-2, with D possibly matching TRBD1 (6 bases). V was trimmed by 7 bases and J by 0 bases, leaving 18 bases between them. Germline V gene data show CDR1 as MNHEY and CDR2 as SVGEGT. This CDR3 region has 17 residues. CDR3 bases: TGTGCCAGCATCACGGCAGGGGCAAAAGCGAACACCGGGGAGCTGTTTTTT. It specifies CASITAGAKANTGELFF.

The rearrangement joins TRBV29-1 to TRBJ1-5, with D possibly matching TRBD1 (5 bases). V was cut by 4 bases and J by 4 bases, with 11 bases left in between. Per germline, CDR1 SQVTM and CDR2 ANQGSEA. CDR3 size: 13 residues. This CDR3 is CSVVTGPNQPQHF. The DNA of the CDR3 is TGCAGCGTTGTCACAGGCCCGAATCAGCCCCAGCATTTT.

The genes are TRBV10-2 and TRBJ1-6; unclear D gene. Germline CDR1 WSHSY, CDR2 SAAADI. This CDR3 is 12 amino acids long. The germline V and J ends were trimmed by 3 bases and 11 bases, with 8 bases remaining between them. As DNA, the CDR3 is TGCGCCAGCAGTGAAAGAGGTCCACCCCTCCACTTT. Amino acids: CASSERGPPLHF.

This clonotype was recorded at least ten times. The V gene is TRBV4-3, the J gene TRBJ2-2; no firm D call. V lost 0 bases to trimming and J lost 4 bases, with 12 bases between them. The CDR3 sequence is 16 residues long. CDR1 and CDR2 (germline): LGHNA, YSLEER. This chain's CDR3 is CASSQDWDPSTGELFF. The DNA of the CDR3 is TGCGCCAGCAGCCAAGATTGGGATCCGAGCACCGGGGAGCTGTTTTTT.

This clonotype was seen at least ten times. The chain employs TRBV7-2 and TRBJ2-1, with 9 nucleotides matching TRBD2. CDR3 size: 12 residues. CDR1 is SGHTA, CDR2 FQGNSA, per germline. V dropped 1 base and J dropped 13; count of bases not matched to a gene: 2. CDR3 coding DNA: TGTGCCAGCAGCTTAGGGGGACTAGCCCAGTTCTTC. Translating gives CASSLGGLAQFF.

This clonotype showed up just a few times. The chain couples TRBV4-3 to TRBJ2-7; D is undetermined. Trimming removed 1 base at V and 1 base at J, with 5 bases between. The CDR3 totals 13 residues. CDR1 and CDR2 from the germline V gene are LGHNA and YSLEER. The CDR3 DNA reads as TGCGCCAGCAGCCAAGGGGTGTCCTACGAGCAGTACTTC. This gives the protein CASSQGVSYEQYF.

There are a few counts of this clonotype. The chain joins TRBV7-2 to TRBJ2-3; TRBD1 aligns across 9 bases. CDR1 SGHTA and CDR2 FQGNSA come from the germline V gene. The CDR3 loop spans 15 amino acids. V was clipped by 3 bases and J by 4 bases; unmatched bases: 5. CDR3 in amino acids: CASSFLGQGPDTQYF. CDR3 coding DNA: TGTGCCAGCAGCTTCCTGGGACAGGGCCCAGATACGCAGTATTTT.

This clonotype was counted between two and nine times. The chain links TRBV29-1 to TRBJ2-5; 7 bases fit TRBD2. Germline loops: CDR1 SQVTM, CDR2 ANQGSEA. Germline trimming cut 7 bases from V and 0 bases from J; bases unmatched to any gene: 8. This CDR3 comprises 14 residues. CDR3 coding DNA: TGCAGCGGAAAACCCGGGACTAACCAAGAGACCCAGTACTTC. It encodes CSGKPGTNQETQYF.

The genes are TRBV9 and TRBJ2-3; TRBD2 is a possible D gene (6 bases). V shed 0 bases and J shed 6 bases, with 14 bases lying between them. In germline, CDR1 is SGDLS, CDR2 YYNGEE. There are 15 residues in the CDR3. The CDR3 protein is CASSVDAGWADTQYF. The CDR3 coding sequence is TGTGCCAGCAGCGTAGACGCGGGGTGGGCGGATACGCAGTATTTT.

This clonotype was recorded many times. The chain links TRBV12-3 or TRBV12-4 to TRBJ1-2; 8 nucleotides align to TRBD1. This CDR3 region has 14 residues. V shed 1 base, J shed 6 bases, and the junction held 4 bases outside the gene matches. In nucleotides, the CDR3 is TGTGCCAGCAGTTTAGGACAGGGGTGGAATGGCTACACCTTC. Encoded protein: CASSLGQGWNGYTF.

This clonotype has ten or more counts. The V and J genes are TRBV11-2 and TRBJ2-1; the match to TRBD1 covers 9 bases. V was clipped by 4 bases and J by 15 bases; unmatched bases: 10. The length of the CDR3 is 13 residues. Germline V CDR1 and CDR2: SGHAT, FQNNGV. The CDR3 DNA follows: TGTGCCAGCAGCTCTACGACCGGGACAGGGCCGTTCTTC. Its translation is CASSSTTGTGPFF.

This clonotype is labeled as medium-sized. The chain couples TRBV11-2 to TRBJ2-3, with no clear D. This CDR3 comprises 11 residues. Germline V gives CDR1 SGHAT, CDR2 FQNNGV. V was cut by 1 base and J by 6 bases, with 2 bases left in between. The CDR3 protein is CASSLGDTQYF. CDR3 bases: TGTGCCAGCAGCTTAGGGGATACGCAGTATTTT.

This clonotype has just a few counts. The chain carries TRBV25-1 and TRBJ1-2; 8 bases align to TRBD1. Germline CDR1 reads MGHDK; CDR2 reads SYGVNS. The V segment lost 0 bases and the J segment 6 bases; nucleotides outside the gene matches: 3. The CDR3 runs to 14 residues. The CDR3 spells CASSEYATGDGYTF. The CDR3 DNA reads TGTGCCAGCAGTGAATATGCGACAGGGGATGGCTACACCTTC.

This clonotype appeared a few times. The chain employs TRBV12-3 or TRBV12-4 and TRBJ1-4; a weak D match, TRBD1 (5 bases). CDR3 size: 14 residues. Trimming pared 5 bases from V and 2 bases from J, leaving 9 bases between. CDR3 protein: CASSPQATNEKLFF. CDR3 bases: TGTGCCAGCAGTCCACAGGCGACTAATGAAAAACTGTTTTTT.